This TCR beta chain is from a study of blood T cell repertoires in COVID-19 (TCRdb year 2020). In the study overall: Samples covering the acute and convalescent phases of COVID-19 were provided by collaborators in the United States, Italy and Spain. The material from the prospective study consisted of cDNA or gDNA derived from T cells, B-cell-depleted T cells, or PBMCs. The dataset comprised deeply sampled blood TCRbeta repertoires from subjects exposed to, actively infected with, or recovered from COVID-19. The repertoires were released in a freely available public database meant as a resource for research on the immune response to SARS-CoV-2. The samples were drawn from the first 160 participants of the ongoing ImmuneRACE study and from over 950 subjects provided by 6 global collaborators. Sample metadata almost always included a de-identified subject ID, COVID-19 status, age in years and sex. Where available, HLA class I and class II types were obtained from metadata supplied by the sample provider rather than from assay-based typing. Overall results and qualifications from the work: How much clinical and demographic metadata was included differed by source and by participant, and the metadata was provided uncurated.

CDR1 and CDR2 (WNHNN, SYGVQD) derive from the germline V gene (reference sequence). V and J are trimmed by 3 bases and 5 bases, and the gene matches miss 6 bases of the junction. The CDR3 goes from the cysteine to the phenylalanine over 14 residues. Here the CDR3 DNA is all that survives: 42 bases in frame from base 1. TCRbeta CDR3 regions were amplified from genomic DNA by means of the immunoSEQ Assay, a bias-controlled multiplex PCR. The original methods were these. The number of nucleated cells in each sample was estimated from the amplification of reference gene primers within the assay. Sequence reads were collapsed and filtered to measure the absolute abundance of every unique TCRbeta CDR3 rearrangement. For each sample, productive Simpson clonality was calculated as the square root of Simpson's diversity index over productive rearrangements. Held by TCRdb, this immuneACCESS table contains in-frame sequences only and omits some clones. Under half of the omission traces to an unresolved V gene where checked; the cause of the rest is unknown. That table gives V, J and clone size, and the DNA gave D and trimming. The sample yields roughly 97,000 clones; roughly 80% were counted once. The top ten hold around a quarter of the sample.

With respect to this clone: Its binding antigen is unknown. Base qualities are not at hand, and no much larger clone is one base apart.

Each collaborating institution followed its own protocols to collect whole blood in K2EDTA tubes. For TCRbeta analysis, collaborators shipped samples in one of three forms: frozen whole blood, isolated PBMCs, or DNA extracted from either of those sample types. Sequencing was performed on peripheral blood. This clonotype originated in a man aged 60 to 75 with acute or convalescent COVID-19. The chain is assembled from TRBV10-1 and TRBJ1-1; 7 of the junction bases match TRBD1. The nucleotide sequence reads TGCGCCAGCAGTGAAAACAGGGGATGGACTGAAGCTTTCTTT. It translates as CASSENRGWTEAFF.